This TCR beta chain was captured by sequencing in a study of shared T cell receptors in the human thymus. Germline assignment: CDR1 SGHDT and CDR2 YYEEEE. The V end was cut by 2 bases, the J end by 0 bases, with 11 bases between. CDR3 length: 15 residues. The assay was immunoSEQ multiplex PCR, and TCRdb's table has in-frame clones only and misses some. Among around 340,000 clones listed, approximately 95% were seen once. This receptor was taken from a human donor. This rearrangement joins TRBV5-6 to TRBJ1-1, with unresolved D. The sequenced sample was thymocytes. The CDR3, as DNA: TGTGCCAGCAGCTTTGGCAGGCGGCTGAACACTGAAGCTTTCTTT. Translating gives CASSFGRRLNTEAFF.